Sequencing of this T cell receptor delta chain was carried out in a study of gamma-delta T cells after stem cell transplantation. TCRdb re-called clones from the RT-PCR reads via CATT. This sample has over 2,500 delta-chain clones, with 1.5% to 2.5% found just once. In regard to this clone: TCRdb's protein for this DNA is that of a much larger clone and differs from the translation at residue 17, likely a read error; the protein shown is the DNA translation.

The CDR3 is 24 amino acids. Looked up from germline, CDR1 is TSWWSYY and CDR2 is QGS. V dropped 0 bases and J dropped 7; count of bases not matched to a gene: 34. Material for sequencing was gamma-delta T cells. The chain links TRDV1 to TRDJ1; TRDD3 aligns across 8 bases. The TCR originated in a human donor. It is not recorded whose cells these are; they may come from a transplant donor. CDR3: CALGELFFTPRIFGWGMPYGKLIF. Written as DNA, the CDR3 is TGTGCTCTTGGGGAACTCTTCTTTACCCCGCGGATATTCGGATGGGGGATGCCCTACGGTAAACTCATCTTT.